The next 8 T cell receptor beta chains were all read from a single sample in a study of control samples from healthy donors and cancer patients. The method was immunoSEQ multiplex PCR; TCRdb's version includes in-frame clones alone and lacks a portion of them. The table shows some 160,000 clones, with 92% occurring only once. Sequenced sample: blood. These TCRs come from a woman aged 25 to 39 in good health.

This clone was counted only a few times. J is TRBJ1-2 and V is TRBV2, with D unresolved. The germline V gene encodes CDR1 SNHLY and CDR2 FYNNEI. The CDR3 has 18 amino acids. The V gene lost 8 bases and the J gene lost 1 base, with 26 bases spanning the gap. The CDR3 nucleotides read TGTGCCAGCCTACGACTTGGGCAGAGTCCTTTCGGTAACTATGGCTACACCTTC. It translates to CASLRLGQSPFGNYGYTF.

The chain uses TRBV6-6 and TRBJ2-2; D uncertain. This CDR3 has 13 residues. V gave up 5 bases and J gave up 8 bases, with 12 bases separating them. CDR1 and CDR2 from the germline V gene are MNHNY and SVGAGI (reference sequence). CDR3 DNA: TGTGCCAGCAGTCCCACGGCTATAGGGGAGCTGTTTTTT. It specifies CASSPTAIGELFF.

There are a few counts of this clone. The chain employs TRBV7-8 and TRBJ1-2; no firm D call. Germline V gene sequence: CDR1 SGHVS, CDR2 FQNEAQ. The CDR3 totals 12 residues. With 4 bases removed from V and 2 bases from J, the gap between germline ends came to 5 bases. CDR3 protein: CASSSRNYGYTF. DNA for the CDR3: TGTGCCAGCAGCTCACGGAACTATGGCTACACCTTC.

The table lists this clone with a count of one. This sequence joins TRBV6-5 and TRBJ1-6, with 9 nucleotides matching TRBD1. Per germline, CDR1 MNHEY and CDR2 SVGAGI. Unmatched junction bases numbered 3, after V lost 6 bases and J lost 6 bases. The CDR3 runs 14 residues. This chain's CDR3 is CASRRQGGNSPLHF. As DNA, the CDR3 is TGTGCCAGCAGACGACAGGGGGGTAATTCACCCCTCCACTTT.

The chain joins TRBV6-5 to TRBJ2-1; 8 bases line up with TRBD2. J lost 5 bases, V lost 6 bases, and 6 bases had no gene match. The CDR3 totals 14 residues. In germline, CDR1 is MNHEY, CDR2 SVGAGI. Written as DNA, the CDR3 is TGTGCCAGCAGCGCAGCGGGAGCCCACAATGAGCAGTTCTTC. Translating it yields CASSAAGAHNEQFF.

This rearrangement joins TRBV19 to TRBJ2-1, with 7 bases identical to TRBD2. The CDR3 consists of 15 residues. V lost 3 bases, J lost 4 bases, and 6 bases stayed unmatched. Germline V gene lookup returns CDR1 LNHDA and CDR2 SQIVND (reference sequence). Here the CDR3 DNA reads TGTGCCAGTAGTATGGGCGGGAGCAGGTACAATGAGCAGTTCTTC. This translates into CASSMGGSRYNEQFF.

The rearrangement links TRBV4-1 to TRBJ2-7; D is perhaps TRBD1 (6 bases). Germline V lookup: CDR1 MGHRA, CDR2 YSYEKL. Deletions cut 3 bases from V and 1 base from J, with 16 bases between. This CDR3 contains 16 residues. The chain's CDR3 is CASSQEYRVESYEQYF. CDR3 coding DNA: TGCGCCAGCAGCCAGGAATACAGGGTTGAATCCTACGAGCAGTACTTC.

The chain couples TRBV3-1 (or the pseudogene TRBV3-2) to TRBJ2-7, with D tentatively TRBD1 (6 bases). V was pared by 3 bases and J by 3 bases, with 12 bases between. The CDR3 is 14 amino acids. Germline-derived CDR1 and CDR2 are LGHDT and YNNKEL (reference sequence). CDR3: CASSQAVRGYEQYF. The CDR3 nucleotides are TGTGCCAGCAGCCAGGCGGTCAGGGGCTACGAGCAGTACTTC.